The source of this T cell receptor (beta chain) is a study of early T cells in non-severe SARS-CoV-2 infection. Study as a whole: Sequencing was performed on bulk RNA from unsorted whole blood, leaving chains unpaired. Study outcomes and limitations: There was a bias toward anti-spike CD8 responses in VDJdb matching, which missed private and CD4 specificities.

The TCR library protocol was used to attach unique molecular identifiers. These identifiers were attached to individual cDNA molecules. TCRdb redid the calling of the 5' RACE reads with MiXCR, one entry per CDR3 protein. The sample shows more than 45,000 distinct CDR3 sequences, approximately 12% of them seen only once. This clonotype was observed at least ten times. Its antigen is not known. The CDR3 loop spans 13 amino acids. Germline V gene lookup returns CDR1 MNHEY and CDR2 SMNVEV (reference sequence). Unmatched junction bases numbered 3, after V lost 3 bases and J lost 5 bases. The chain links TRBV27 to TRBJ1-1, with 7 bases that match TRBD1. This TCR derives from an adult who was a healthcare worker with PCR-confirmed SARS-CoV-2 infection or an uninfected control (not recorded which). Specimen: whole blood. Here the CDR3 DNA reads TGTGCCAGCAGTTTTGCAGGGGGGACTGAAGCTTTCTTT. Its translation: CASSFAGGTEAFF.